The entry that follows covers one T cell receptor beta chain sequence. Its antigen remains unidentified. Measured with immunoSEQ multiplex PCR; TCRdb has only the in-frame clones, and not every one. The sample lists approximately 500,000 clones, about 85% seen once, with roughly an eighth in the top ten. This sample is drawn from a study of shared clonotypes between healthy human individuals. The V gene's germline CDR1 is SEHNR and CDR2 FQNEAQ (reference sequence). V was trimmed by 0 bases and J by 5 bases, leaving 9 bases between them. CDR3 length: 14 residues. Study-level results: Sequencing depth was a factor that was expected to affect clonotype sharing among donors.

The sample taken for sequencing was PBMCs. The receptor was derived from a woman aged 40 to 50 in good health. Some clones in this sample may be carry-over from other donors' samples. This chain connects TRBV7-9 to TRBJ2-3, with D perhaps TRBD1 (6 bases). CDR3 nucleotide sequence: TGTGCCAGCAGCTTAGCCCCGGGACAAGATACGCAGTATTTT. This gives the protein CASSLAPGQDTQYF. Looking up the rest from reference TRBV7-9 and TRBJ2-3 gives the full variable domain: DTGVSQNPRHKITKRGQNVTFRCDPISEHNRLYWYRQTLGQGPEFLTYFQNEAQLEKSRLLSDRFSAERPKGSFSTLEIQRTEQGDSAMYLCASSLAPGQDTQYFGPGTRLTVL.